What follows are 26 T cell receptor beta chains derived from one specimen sequenced in a study of tumor-infiltrating lymphocytes in primary liver carcinoma. Bulk tissue was left unsorted, and RNA and DNA were co-extracted from about 20-30 mg of it. TCR beta cDNA was made from approximately 500 ng total RNA with a constant-region primer. Library construction for TCR beta comprised three nested multiplex PCR rounds performed with slightly modified ARM-PCR. With TRBV1-TRBV30 forward primers and a C-beta reverse primer, the first two PCR rounds were run for 9 to 10 cycles each. TCRdb processed the multiplex PCR reads anew with MiXCR; each CDR3 protein has one entry. The sample has under 130,000 distinct CDR3 sequences, around 80% seen once. Sequencing was performed on liver tumor tissue from sampling region 3. Stated subset: tumor region T3, left-lateral pole. All receptors derive from a middle-aged man with primary liver carcinoma and hepatitis B virus infection.

The chain carries TRBV6-6 and TRBJ1-6; D ambiguous. Per the germline V gene, CDR1 is MNHNY and CDR2 is SVGAGI (reference sequence). There are 13 residues in the CDR3. CDR3 loop: CANSNTGISPLHF. The CDR3 coding sequence is TGTGCAAACAGTAATACCGGAATTTCACCCCTCCACTTT.

This clonotype is a singleton in its sample. Compared with germline, one end of the junction differs, possibly owing to a read error. The J gene is TRBJ1-1, the V gene TRBV6-2 or TRBV6-3; D ambiguous. The CDR3 runs 14 residues. Germline V gene lookup returns CDR1 MNHEY and CDR2 SVGEGT. DNA for the CDR3: TGTGCCAACAGTTATCGGGGAGCTGGCACTGAAGCTTTCTTT. Protein: CANSYRGAGTEAFF.

For this clonotype: One end of the junction does not line up with germline, which may come from a read error. The V gene is TRBV11-2, the J gene TRBJ2-7; TRBD1 matches 7 bases. Germline V gene lookup returns CDR1 SGHAT and CDR2 FQNNGV. The CDR3 runs 15 residues. The DNA of the CDR3 is TGTGCCAGCAGGTTACCATGTACAGGGGAAAACGAGCATTACTTC. Its translation: CASRLPCTGENEHYF.

CDR3 in amino acids: CASSTKGLGTGELFF. The CDR3 nucleotides are TGTGCCAGTAGTACCAAGGGACTAGGGACCGGGGAGCTGTTTTTT. The J gene is TRBJ2-2, the V gene TRBV19, with 8 bases identical to TRBD2. From germline, CDR1 is LNHDA and CDR2 SQIVND (reference sequence). The CDR3 covers 15 residues. Losses at the gene ends were 4 bases for V and 5 bases for J; bases not matched to a gene: 6.

To note about this clonotype: At one boundary the junction diverges from the germline segment, which might be a read error. The chain has TRBV29-1 and TRBJ2-2; the D gene is possibly TRBD1 (6 bases). Germline CDR1 SQVTM, CDR2 ANQGSEA. The length of the CDR3 is 11 residues. The CDR3 nucleotides read TGTAGCGCCCAGGGGAACGGGGAGCTGTATTTT. Protein: CSAQGNGELYF.

To note about this clonotype: Likely a read error: the CDR3 ends without its conserved phenylalanine or tryptophan. The rearrangement joins TRBV7-9 to TRBJ1-6; D gene uncertain. The CDR3 runs to 14 residues. CDR1 is SEHNR and CDR2 is FQNEAQ in the germline V gene (reference sequence). The germline V and J ends were trimmed by 4 bases and 10 bases, with 14 bases remaining between them. CDR3: CASSSEGSGSPLHY. The CDR3 DNA follows: TGTGCCAGCAGCTCGGAGGGATCCGGATCACCCCTCCACTAT.

V gene TRBV24-1 combines with J gene TRBJ1-4; D is unresolved. CDR3 length: 13 amino acids. Trimming left V 10 bases short and J 3 bases short, with 11 bases between. CDR1 and CDR2 (germline): KGHDR, SFDVKD. The CDR3 reads CATSSSSNEKLFF. The CDR3, as DNA: TGTGCCACTAGTTCTTCTTCTAATGAAAAACTGTTTTTT.

About this clonotype: Compared with germline, one end of the junction differs, possibly owing to a read error. The genes are TRBV5-1 and TRBJ2-2; D may match TRBD1 or TRBD2 (5 bases each). The CDR3 sequence is 16 residues long. CDR1 and CDR2 (germline): SGHRS, YFSETQ. The CDR3, as DNA: TGCGCCAGCAGTTTACATCACAGGACGAACATCGGGGAGCTGTTCTTT. It specifies CASSLHHRTNIGELFF. Combining the CDR3 with reference TRBV5-1 and TRBJ2-2 gives the whole variable domain KAGVTQTPRYLIKTRGQQVTLSCSPISGHRSVSWYQQTPGQGLQFLFEYFSETQRNKGNFPGRFSGRQFSNSRSEMNVSTLELGDSALYLCASSLHHRTNIGELFFGEGSRLTVL.

With respect to this clonotype: The conserved phenylalanine or tryptophan normally closing the CDR3 is absent here, so this likely arose from a read error. The chain joins TRBV29-1 to TRBJ1-2, with a tentative D call TRBD1 (5 bases). Per germline, CDR1 SQVTM and CDR2 ANQGSEA. The CDR3 extends over 15 amino acids. This CDR3 reads CSVGQGCDMGYGYTI. CDR3 DNA: TGCAGTGTTGGGCAGGGCTGCGACATGGGCTATGGCTACACCATC.

Details on this clonotype: The junction differs from germline at one of its ends, possibly a read error. J is TRBJ2-3 and V is TRBV4-3; TRBD2 aligns across 13 bases. The CDR3 has 20 residues. Germline-derived CDR1 and CDR2 are LGHNA and YSLEER. The CDR3 spells CASSQDLPSWTSGRVDMQYF. The CDR3 DNA reads as TGCGCCAGTAGCCAAGATCTTCCCTCCTGGACTAGCGGGAGAGTAGATATGCAGTATTTT.

A word on this clonotype: As the CDR3 is not closed by the conserved phenylalanine or tryptophan, this likely results from a read error. Because the CDR3's place on the DNA is in doubt, the DNA is left out and the CDR3 is given as listed by TCRdb. The genes are TRBV12-3 or TRBV12-4 and TRBJ2-5; TRBD1, the D gene given by the table, was not confirmed from the DNA. From its first to its last residue, the CDR3 has 13 amino acids. The CDR3 region is CASSLVQGGTHYV.

This clonotype appeared a single time. This CDR3 fails to terminate in the conserved phenylalanine or tryptophan, so it likely reflects a read error. The chain links TRBV28 to TRBJ2-1; no clear D. Germline lookup yields CDR1 MDHEN and CDR2 SYDVKM. The CDR3 has 15 residues. With 1 base removed from V and 7 bases from J, the gap between germline ends came to 14 bases. The CDR3 loop reads CASSLSGLVGNEQFL. The CDR3 DNA is TGTGCCAGCAGTTTATCGGGCCTGGTGGGGAATGAGCAGTTCTTA.

This clonotype showed up just once. The V gene is TRBV7-8, the J gene TRBJ1-1, with 7 bases that match TRBD1. Trimming cost V 5 bases and J 7 bases; bases outside gene matches: 7. The CDR3 is made up of 13 amino acids. Germline CDR1 reads SGHVS; CDR2 reads FQNEAQ. The CDR3 DNA is TGTGCCAGCAGCCGTCAGAGGGACAGTGAAGCTTTCTTT. Protein: CASSRQRDSEAFF.

This rearrangement joins TRBV6-1 to TRBJ1-5, with D possibly matching TRBD1 (6 bases). From germline, CDR1 is MNHNS and CDR2 SASEGT. This CDR3 has 14 amino acids. The CDR3 nucleotides are TGTCCCATCAGTGAACCCAGGGGCGCGAAGCCCCAGCATTTT. Amino acids: CPISEPRGAKPQHF.

Of note for this clonotype: This sequence may be a read error, since a much larger clone differs from it by one base. The chain combines TRBV25-1 with TRBJ1-6; tentative D call: TRBD1 (5 bases). Looked up from germline, CDR1 is MGHDK and CDR2 is SYGVNS. There are 14 residues in the CDR3. The CDR3 DNA follows: TGTGCCAGCACGAGGGGAGGGAATAATTCACCCTTCCACTTT. It encodes CASTRGGNNSPFHF.

Comment on this clonotype: One end of the junction is discordant with germline, which a read error may explain. V usage is TRBV5-1 and J usage is TRBJ1-1; D is possibly TRBD1 (6 bases). Germline V gives CDR1 SGHRS, CDR2 YFSETQ. This CDR3 is built from 15 residues. CDR3 protein: CVSSVNRVADTEAFF. The CDR3 nucleotides read TGCGTCAGCAGTGTAAACAGGGTGGCGGACACTGAAGCTTTCTTT.

Comments on this clonotype: The junction and the germline gene differ at one end; a read error may be behind it. The chain links TRBV4-3 to TRBJ1-6; 10 bases map to TRBD1. The CDR3 sequence is 16 residues long. The germline V gene has CDR1 LGHNA and CDR2 YSLEER. CDR3 amino acids: CANSSWDRGRNTPLRF. The CDR3 DNA reads TGCGCCAACAGCTCCTGGGACAGGGGAAGGAATACACCCCTCCGCTTT.

In regard to this clonotype: One end of the junction fails to match germline, which may point to a read error. The V gene is TRBV2, the J gene TRBJ2-2, with D possibly matching TRBD1 (5 bases). Germline CDR1 and CDR2: SNHLY and FYNNEI. The length of the CDR3 is 15 residues. This CDR3 is CASSPTVLNTRELFF. In nucleotides, the CDR3 is TGTGCCAGCAGCCCGACAGTCCTGAACACCCGGGAGCTGTTTTTT.

The genes are TRBV20-1 and TRBJ1-1; D gene ambiguous. This CDR3 is 12 amino acids long. Germline lookup yields CDR1 DFQATT and CDR2 SNEGSKA (reference sequence). V lost 6 bases, J lost 4 bases, and 12 bases lay in between. This CDR3 reads CSAPTSGTEAFF. The CDR3 DNA follows: TGCAGTGCCCCGACCTCTGGCACTGAAGCTTTCTTT.

V is TRBV11-2 and J is TRBJ2-7; D gene unclear. Germline V CDR1 and CDR2: SGHAT, FQNNGV. The CDR3 is 15 amino acids. The ends were cut back, 3 bases at V and 10 bases at J, with 22 bases in the middle. The CDR3 loop is CASSFGRLYARDQYF. CDR3 nucleotide sequence: TGTGCCAGCAGCTTCGGACGGCTATACGCGCGCGACCAGTACTTC.

V and J are TRBV28 and TRBJ2-5, with D maybe TRBD2 (5 bases). Trimming removed 5 bases from V and 14 bases from J, with 27 bases in between. The CDR3 sequence is 15 residues long. The germline gives CDR1 MDHEN, CDR2 SYDVKM. CDR3 residues: CASSPPELVKETHYF. The CDR3 DNA reads as TGTGCCAGCAGTCCCCCGGAACTAGTAAAAGAGACTCATTACTTC.

The count of this clonotype is one. This chain links TRBV20-1 with TRBJ1-2; possible D gene TRBD1, 5 bases. Germline V gives CDR1 DFQATT, CDR2 SNEGSKA (reference sequence). The CDR3 covers 14 residues. In nucleotides, the CDR3 is TGCCTGACCTTCCCTCCCGGGGCAGACCATGGCTACACCTTC. This gives the protein CLTFPPGADHGYTF.

The V gene is TRBV2, the J gene TRBJ2-1; 8 bases align to TRBD2. Germline V CDR1 and CDR2: SNHLY, FYNNEI. With V trimmed by 3 bases and J by 5 bases, 6 bases remained unmatched. The CDR3 totals 15 residues. CDR3 in amino acids: CASSETSVPHNEQFF. In DNA form, the CDR3 reads TGTGCCAGCAGTGAGACTAGCGTACCCCACAATGAGCAGTTCTTC.

V usage is TRBV5-4 and J usage is TRBJ2-3, with 9 bases identical to TRBD1. This CDR3 has 14 amino acids. Germline-derived CDR1 and CDR2 are SGHNT and YYREEE (reference sequence). V lost 4 bases to trimming and J lost 7 bases; unmatched junction nucleotides: 7. The CDR3 DNA sequence: TGTGCCAGCAGCCTAACAGGGGGCATACATACGCAGTATTTT. This encodes CASSLTGGIHTQYF. The whole variable domain, remainder taken from reference TRBV5-4 and TRBJ2-3, is ETGVTQSPTHLIKTRGQQVTLRCSSQSGHNTVSWYQQALGQGPQFIFQYYREEENGRGNFPPRFSGLQFPNYSSELNVNALELDDSALYLCASSLTGGIHTQYFGPGTRLTVL.

Turning to this clonotype: One junction end does not reproduce the germline sequence, and a read error may be involved. This chain links TRBV4-1 with TRBJ2-6; D ambiguous. The CDR3 has 13 amino acids. Per the germline V gene, CDR1 is MGHRA and CDR2 is YSYEKL. In DNA, the CDR3 is TGTACCAGCCGCCAAGTTGGGGCCAACGTCCTGACTTTC. Translating gives CTSRQVGANVLTF.

With regard to this clonotype: The junction differs from germline at one of its ends, possibly a read error. This chain links TRBV11-2 with TRBJ2-3; a weak D match, TRBD2 (6 bases). The V gene's germline CDR1 is SGHAT and CDR2 FQNNGV. This CDR3 comprises 14 residues. The CDR3 reads CASSLWTMEDTQYF. As DNA, the CDR3 is TGTGCCAGCAGCTTATGGACTATGGAGGATACTCAGTATTTT.